This T cell receptor (beta chain) was identified during a study of T cell changes during pregnancy in multiple sclerosis. Produced via immunoSEQ multiplex PCR; TCRdb's table is partial and in-frame only. This table has just under 45,000 clones, approximately 96% appearing once. The ends were cut back, 5 bases at V and 7 bases at J, with 16 bases in the middle. CDR1 and CDR2 from the germline V gene are SGHKS and YYEKEE (reference sequence). CDR3 length: 14 residues. The clonotype was recovered from a female donor with multiple sclerosis, enrolled in a pregnancy study. The sample here was peripheral blood, taken in the second trimester of pregnancy. This chain connects TRBV5-5 to TRBJ1-5; D might be TRBD1 (5 bases). Written as DNA, the CDR3 is TGTGCCAGCAGAAAGGCCGCCGCAGGGCAGCCCCAGCATTTT. Amino acid sequence: CASRKAAAGQPQHF.